The source of this T cell receptor beta chain is a study of vaccination effects on CD4 cells after COVID-19. This table comes from immunoSEQ multiplex PCR, and its TCRdb copy is limited to in-frame clones, with some not included. The sample has around 30,000 clones, approximately 75% seen once. Losses at the gene ends were 0 bases for V and 4 bases for J; bases not matched to a gene: 12. The CDR3 is 18 residues long. CDR1 and CDR2 (germline): KGHSH, LQKENI. In the ViraFEST assay, antigen-specific CD4+ clonotypes were identified by expansion after peptide-pool stimulation. Culture proceeded for about 11 days, and CD4+ T cells were then isolated. Subjects were given two BNT162b2 or mRNA-1273 vaccine doses. People in the vaccine group had not been infected with SARS-CoV-2 before, and their nucleocapsid antibodies were negative. Points from the study as a whole: Marked clonal contraction of both clone types appeared late after vaccination.

As to this clone: Its antigen is unknown.

The source is a human donor who received a COVID-19 vaccine. The sample in question was CD4+ T cells from PBMCs cultured with HCoV-229E spike peptides, obtained after COVID-19 vaccination. The chain couples TRBV18 to TRBJ2-1, with 7 bases that match TRBD2. CDR3 DNA: TGTGCCAGCTCACCACCCACCGGAGGCGGGGGTGTTTACAATGAGCAGTTCTTC. This sequence encodes CASSPPTGGGGVYNEQFF.